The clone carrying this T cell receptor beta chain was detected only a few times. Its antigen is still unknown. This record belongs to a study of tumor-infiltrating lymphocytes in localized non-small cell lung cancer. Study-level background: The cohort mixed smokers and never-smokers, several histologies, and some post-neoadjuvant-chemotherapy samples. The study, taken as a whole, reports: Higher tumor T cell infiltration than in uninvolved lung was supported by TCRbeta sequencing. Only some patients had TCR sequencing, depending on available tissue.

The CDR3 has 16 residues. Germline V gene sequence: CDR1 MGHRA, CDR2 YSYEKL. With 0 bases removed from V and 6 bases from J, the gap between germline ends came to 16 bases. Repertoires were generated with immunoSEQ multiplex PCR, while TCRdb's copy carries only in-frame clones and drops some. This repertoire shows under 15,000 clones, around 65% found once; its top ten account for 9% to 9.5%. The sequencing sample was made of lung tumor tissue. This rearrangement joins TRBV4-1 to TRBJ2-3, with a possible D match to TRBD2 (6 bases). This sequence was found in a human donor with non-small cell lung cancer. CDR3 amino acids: CASSQDPSETFDTQYF. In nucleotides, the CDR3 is TGCGCCAGCAGCCAAGATCCTAGCGAGACGTTCGATACGCAGTATTTT.